These 4 T cell receptor beta chains were all obtained from the same sample, sequenced in a study of cytomegalovirus exposure and HLA in healthy donors. PCR employed 60 Vbeta and 13 Jbeta primers. TCRdb's copy holds only in-frame clones and misses some; the assay was immunoSEQ multiplex PCR. The data hold 90,000 to 150,000 clones, with around 60% observed a single time. The sample comprised PBMCs. These TCRs come from a man in his forties in good health and CMV-seropositive.

The rearrangement uses TRBV10-2 and TRBJ2-3; TRBD2 agrees at 7 bases. Unmatched junction bases numbered 2, after V lost 4 bases and J lost 4 bases. The CDR3 spans 13 residues. Germline-derived CDR1 and CDR2 are WSHSY and SAAADI. The CDR3 here is CASSGAGADTQYF. The CDR3 nucleotides read TGCGCCAGCAGTGGTGCGGGGGCAGATACGCAGTATTTT.

This clone came up a few times. The chain carries TRBV5-6 and TRBJ1-2; D unresolved. Germline V gene lookup returns CDR1 SGHDT and CDR2 YYEEEE. This CDR3 has 11 amino acids. The V gene lost 5 bases and the J gene lost 7 bases, with 9 bases spanning the gap. CDR3: CASSRSVGYTF. The CDR3 coding sequence is TGTGCCAGCAGTCGTAGCGTTGGCTACACCTTC.

The genes are TRBV11-3 and TRBJ1-1, with D possibly matching TRBD1 (6 bases). Germline lookup yields CDR1 SGHNT and CDR2 YENEEA. Trimming left V 0 bases short and J 1 base short, with 6 bases between. The CDR3 is made up of 14 amino acids. CDR3 nucleotides: TGTGCCAGCAGCTTAGAGGGGGCGAACACTGAAGCTTTCTTT. It yields the protein CASSLEGANTEAFF.

This sequence joins TRBV6-5 and TRBJ2-2, with TRBD1 matching 7 bases. The CDR3 has 15 residues. Germline CDR1 MNHEY, CDR2 SVGAGI. The ends lost 10 bases at V and 5 bases at J; junction bases unmatched: 13. The CDR3 coding sequence is TGTGCCACCAGGACAGGCCTAGTTTGGACCGGGGAGCTGTTTTTT. Amino acids: CATRTGLVWTGELFF.